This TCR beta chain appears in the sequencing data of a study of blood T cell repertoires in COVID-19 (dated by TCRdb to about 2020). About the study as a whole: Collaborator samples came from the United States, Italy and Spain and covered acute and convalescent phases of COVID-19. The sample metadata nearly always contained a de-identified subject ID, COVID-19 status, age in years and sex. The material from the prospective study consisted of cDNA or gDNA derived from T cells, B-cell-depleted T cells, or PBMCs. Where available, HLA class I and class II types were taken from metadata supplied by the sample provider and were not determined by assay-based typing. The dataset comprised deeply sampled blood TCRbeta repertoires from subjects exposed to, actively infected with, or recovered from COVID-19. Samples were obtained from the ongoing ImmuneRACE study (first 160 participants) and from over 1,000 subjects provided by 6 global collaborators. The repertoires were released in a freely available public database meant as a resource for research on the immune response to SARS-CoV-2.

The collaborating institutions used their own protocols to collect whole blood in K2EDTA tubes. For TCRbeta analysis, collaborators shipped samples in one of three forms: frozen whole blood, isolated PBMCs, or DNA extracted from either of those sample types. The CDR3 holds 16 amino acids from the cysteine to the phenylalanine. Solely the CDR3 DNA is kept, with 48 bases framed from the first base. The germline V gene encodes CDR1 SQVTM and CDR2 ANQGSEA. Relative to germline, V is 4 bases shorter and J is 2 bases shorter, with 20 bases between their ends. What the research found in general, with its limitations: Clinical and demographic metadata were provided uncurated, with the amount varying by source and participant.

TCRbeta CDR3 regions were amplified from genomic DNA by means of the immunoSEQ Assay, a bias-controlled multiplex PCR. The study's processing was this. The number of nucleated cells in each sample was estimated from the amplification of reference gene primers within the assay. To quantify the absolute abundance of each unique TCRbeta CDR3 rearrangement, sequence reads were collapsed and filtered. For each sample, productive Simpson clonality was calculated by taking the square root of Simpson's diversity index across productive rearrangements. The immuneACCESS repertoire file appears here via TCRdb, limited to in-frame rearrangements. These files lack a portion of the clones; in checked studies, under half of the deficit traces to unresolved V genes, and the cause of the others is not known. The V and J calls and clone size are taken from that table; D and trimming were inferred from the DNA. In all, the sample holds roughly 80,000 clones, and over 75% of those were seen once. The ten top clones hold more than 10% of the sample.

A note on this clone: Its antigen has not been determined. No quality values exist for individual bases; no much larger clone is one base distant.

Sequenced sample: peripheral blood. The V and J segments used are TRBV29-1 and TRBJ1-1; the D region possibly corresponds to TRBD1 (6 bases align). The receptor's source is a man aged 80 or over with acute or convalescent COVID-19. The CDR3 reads CSVVLTGRNRNTEAFF. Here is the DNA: TGCAGCGTTGTCCTAACAGGGAGAAACCGAAACACTGAAGCTTTCTTT.